This TCR beta chain is from a study of blood T cell repertoires in COVID-19. Trimming at V came to 5 bases and at J to 10 bases, leaving 12 bases not matched to a gene. Germline lookup yields CDR1 SGHTA and CDR2 FQGNSA. The CDR3 sequence is 14 residues long. TCRdb keeps only in-frame clones here, not all; method: immunoSEQ multiplex PCR. In the table there are about 200,000 clones, more than 75% of which are singletons. Specimen: peripheral blood. This sequence was found in a human donor in a cohort sampled during active COVID-19. The rearrangement links TRBV7-2 to TRBJ2-5; 8 bases agree with TRBD1. Written as DNA, the CDR3 is TGTGCCAGCAGCCTGGACAGGGTGATGAGGGACCAGTACTTC. The encoded protein is CASSLDRVMRDQYF.